These 13 T cell receptor beta chains came from one sample sequenced in a study of blood T cell repertoires in COVID-19. Sequenced by immunoSEQ multiplex PCR; TCRdb stores in-frame clones only, minus some. The sample has around 170,000 clones; approximately 84% are singletons. Sample: peripheral blood. These TCRs come from a woman of 80 years or more with acute or convalescent COVID-19.

The chain combines TRBV7-8 with TRBJ2-7; no reliable D call. Germline assignment: CDR1 SGHVS and CDR2 FQNEAQ. The CDR3 is 14 residues long. With 5 bases removed from V and 2 bases from J, the gap between germline ends came to 13 bases. The CDR3 reads CASSPRQATYEQYF. DNA of the CDR3: TGTGCCAGCAGCCCAAGGCAAGCGACCTACGAGCAGTACTTC.

The gene calls are TRBV7-9 and TRBJ2-7, with D possibly matching TRBD1 (6 bases). The CDR3 runs 14 residues. The germline V gene encodes CDR1 SEHNR and CDR2 FQNEAQ (reference sequence). Trimming removed 2 bases from V and 5 bases from J, with 13 bases in between. The CDR3 loop is CASSLRGTAHEQYF. CDR3 coding DNA: TGTGCCAGCAGCTTAAGGGGGACGGCCCACGAGCAGTACTTC.

The CDR3 nucleotides are TGTGCCAGCTCACCAGGACAGGCGGGCTACACCTTC. Translation gives CASSPGQAGYTF. This chain joins TRBV18 and TRBJ1-2; TRBD1 aligns across 7 bases. Per the germline V gene, CDR1 is KGHSH and CDR2 is LQKENI. V was pared by 2 bases and J by 8 bases, with 2 bases of the junction left unmatched. CDR3 length: 12 residues.

This chain uses TRBV3-1 (or the pseudogene TRBV3-2) with TRBJ2-3, with a weak D call TRBD1 (6 bases). Germline lookup yields CDR1 LGHDT and CDR2 YNNKEL (reference sequence). V was cut by 3 bases and J by 5 bases, with 12 bases left in between. The length of the CDR3 is 14 residues. CDR3 loop: CASSHMGAEDTQYF. CDR3 in DNA: TGTGCCAGCAGCCATATGGGGGCCGAAGATACGCAGTATTTT.

The chain carries TRBV5-1 and TRBJ1-1, with 8 nucleotides matching TRBD1. Germline CDR1 SGHRS, CDR2 YFSETQ. CDR3 length: 15 residues. Losses at the gene ends were 0 bases for V and 7 bases for J; bases not matched to a gene: 8. The CDR3 sequence: CASSLGDRRRREAFF. The DNA of the CDR3 is TGCGCCAGCAGCTTGGGGGACAGGAGACGGCGTGAAGCTTTCTTT.

The rearrangement joins TRBV30 to TRBJ2-7; no clear D gene. Germline V gives CDR1 GTSNPN, CDR2 SVGIG (reference sequence). V was shortened by 3 bases and J by 2 bases, with 8 bases between the two germline ends. The CDR3 is 12 residues long. The chain's CDR3 is CAWSPQTYEQYF. The CDR3 nucleotides are TGTGCCTGGAGCCCGCAGACCTACGAGCAGTACTTC.

J is TRBJ1-3 and V is TRBV3-1 (or the pseudogene TRBV3-2); TRBD1 might be the D (6 bases). This CDR3 is built from 17 residues. Germline values: CDR1 LGHDT, CDR2 YNNKEL (reference sequence). Trimming removed 5 bases at V and 0 bases at J, with 17 bases between. CDR3 in DNA: TGTGCCAGCAGCAAGGACCCGGACAGCGCCTCTGGAAACACCATATATTTT. Its protein product is CASSKDPDSASGNTIYF.

J is TRBJ2-1 and V is TRBV3-1 (or the pseudogene TRBV3-2); TRBD2 matches at 9 bases. Germline V gives CDR1 LGHDT, CDR2 YNNKEL (reference sequence). The trim removed 4 bases at V and 7 bases at J, leaving 5 bases unmatched. This CDR3 is built from 14 residues. In DNA form, the CDR3 reads TGTGCCAGCAGCCGAGCGGGAGGAACGAATGAGCAGTTCTTC. As protein: CASSRAGGTNEQFF.

The chain links TRBV27 to TRBJ1-5; D remains ambiguous. This CDR3 contains 16 residues. V was cut by 2 bases and J by 3 bases, with 14 bases left in between. Germline V gene sequence: CDR1 MNHEY, CDR2 SMNVEV (reference sequence). The CDR3 protein is CASSLRSSGINQPQHF. The CDR3 nucleotides are TGTGCCAGCAGTTTAAGGTCCAGCGGTATCAATCAGCCCCAGCATTTT.

The chain links TRBV7-2 to TRBJ2-1, with TRBD2 matching over 8 bases. Trimming removed 5 bases from V and 1 base from J; junction bases left unmatched: 1. Germline lookup yields CDR1 SGHTA and CDR2 FQGNSA. This CDR3 spans 14 amino acids. The CDR3 region has the DNA TGTGCCAGCAGCGGCGGGGGGTCCTACAATGAGCAGTTCTTC. It encodes CASSGGGSYNEQFF.

In this sample, this clone turned up a few times. This chain's CDR3 is CASSFGTEAEQYF. In DNA form, the CDR3 reads TGTGCCAGCAGCTTCGGGACTGAGGCCGAGCAGTACTTC. The gene calls are TRBV2 and TRBJ2-7, with D possibly matching TRBD2 (6 bases). This CDR3 is 13 amino acids long. Trimming shortened V by 6 bases and J by 6 bases, and 15 bases separated the two germline ends. The V gene's germline CDR1 is SNHLY and CDR2 FYNNEI.

The genes are TRBV15 and TRBJ2-6; no reliable D call. CDR1 LNHNV and CDR2 YYDKDF come from the germline V gene (reference sequence). CDR3 size: 15 residues. Deletions cut 1 base from V and 0 bases from J, with 4 bases between. The CDR3 loop reads CATSRAVSGANVLTF. The CDR3 region has the DNA TGTGCCACCAGCAGAGCGGTCTCTGGGGCCAACGTCCTGACTTTC.

This rearrangement joins TRBV2 to TRBJ2-5, with TRBD1 matching 8 bases. The CDR3 length is 14 residues. V lost 1 base, J lost 5 bases, and 3 bases stayed unmatched. Germline values: CDR1 SNHLY, CDR2 FYNNEI. The CDR3 loop is CASSEGTGMETQYF. In DNA form, the CDR3 reads TGTGCCAGCAGTGAAGGGACAGGGATGGAGACCCAGTACTTC.